Sequencing of this T cell receptor beta chain was carried out in a study of monozygotic twins with inflammatory bowel disease. Template switching added UMIs carrying a 6-nucleotide sample barcode. Nested PCRs (roughly 16 and 10 cycles, two total) were applied to TCRalpha and TCRbeta cDNA. Using the 5' RACE reads, TCRdb records one entry per CDR3 protein without DNA. The sample table sets out approximately 340,000 distinct CDR3 sequences. The CDR3 has 17 residues. The V gene's germline CDR1 is SGHAT and CDR2 FQNNGV. The chain joins TRBV11-2 to TRBJ2-2; absent DNA, TCRdb's TRBD1 call cannot be checked. The receptor comes from a human donor with ulcerative colitis or Crohn's disease, or a healthy co-twin of an affected twin (not recorded which). Source material: blood. CDR3 loop: CASSLGVLLRGDGELFF.